The 21 T cell receptor beta chains below were found in one sample sequenced in a study of control samples from healthy donors and cancer patients. TCRdb's copy holds only in-frame clones and misses some; the assay was immunoSEQ multiplex PCR. The table shows some 200,000 clones, with about 94% occurring only once. Material for sequencing was blood. These receptors all stem from a man aged 45-60 years in good health.

This chain joins TRBV29-1 and TRBJ1-1; tentatively, D is TRBD1 (5 bases). Germline assignment: CDR1 SQVTM and CDR2 ANQGSEA. V lost 3 bases and J lost 1, with 9 bases in between. The CDR3 sequence is 13 residues long. The CDR3 loop reads CSVDLTANTEAFF. As DNA, the CDR3 is TGCAGCGTTGACCTGACAGCGAACACTGAAGCTTTCTTT. Variable domain in full (rest from reference TRBV29-1 and TRBJ1-1): SAVISQKPSRDICQRGTSLTIQCQVDSQVTMMFWYRQQPGQSLTLIATANQGSEATYESGFVIDKFPISRPNLTFSTLTVSNMSPEDSSIYLCSVDLTANTEAFFGQGTRLTVV.

The J gene is TRBJ1-6, the V gene TRBV18, with D uncertain. CDR3 length: 17 residues. CDR1 is KGHSH, CDR2 LQKENI, per germline. With 4 bases removed from V and 0 bases from J, the gap between germline ends came to 13 bases. Here the CDR3 DNA reads TGTGCCAGCTCACAGAGTGACTCGAGCTCCTATAATTCACCCCTCCACTTT. Protein: CASSQSDSSSYNSPLHF.

This sequence joins TRBV7-2 and TRBJ2-7; D possibly corresponds to TRBD1 (6 bases). The V end lost 2 bases, the J end lost 1 base, and 9 bases lay between the germline ends. The CDR3 is 14 amino acids. The germline gives CDR1 SGHTA, CDR2 FQGNSA. In DNA form, the CDR3 reads TGTGCCAGCAGCTTAACAGGGTGGTCCTACGAGCAGTACTTC. It codes for CASSLTGWSYEQYF.

The chain joins TRBV7-2 to TRBJ2-2; D ambiguous. Trimming took 1 base from V and 6 from J, leaving 9 bases between them. CDR3 size: 14 residues. Germline CDR1 and CDR2: SGHTA and FQGNSA. The CDR3 DNA follows: TGTGCCAGCAGCTTAGATGCGGTGGCCGGGGAGCTGTTTTTT. Translation gives CASSLDAVAGELFF.

This clone was recorded once. This chain links TRBV10-3 with TRBJ1-2; D unresolved. CDR1 and CDR2 (germline): ENHRY, SYGVKD. The CDR3 loop spans 12 amino acids. V was shortened by 2 bases and J by 6 bases, with 7 bases between the two germline ends. The CDR3 nucleotides read TGTGCCATCAGTGAGACTAAAGATGGCTACACCTTC. Translation: CAISETKDGYTF.

The V and J genes are TRBV6-1 and TRBJ1-6; 8 positions agree with TRBD1. The germline CDR1 and CDR2 sequences are MNHNS and SASEGT. The length of the CDR3 is 18 residues. V shed 2 bases, J shed 8 bases, and the junction held 14 bases outside the gene matches. CDR3 nucleotide sequence: TGTGCCAGCAGTGAAAAGCCCACAGGGGGAGGAGGATATTCACCCCTCCACTTT. Its translation is CASSEKPTGGGGYSPLHF.

The chain links TRBV9 to TRBJ1-3; D remains unclear. Per the germline V gene, CDR1 is SGDLS and CDR2 is YYNGEE. The CDR3 extends over 16 amino acids. V was clipped by 3 bases and J by 7 bases, with 20 bases between them. The CDR3 nucleotides are TGTGCCAGCAGCGCTGGACTTGGACGAGTGGATAACACCATATATTTT. The encoded protein is CASSAGLGRVDNTIYF.

The chain recombines TRBV25-1 with TRBJ1-3; D call uncertain. Trimming stripped 5 bases from V and 1 base from J, with 12 bases between. Germline values: CDR1 MGHDK, CDR2 SYGVNS. The CDR3 extends over 15 amino acids. CDR3 residues: CASSFSGFSGNTIYF. The CDR3 region has the DNA TGTGCCAGCAGTTTCTCTGGTTTTTCTGGAAACACCATATATTTT.

The chain recombines TRBV7-9 with TRBJ1-1; TRBD1 might be the D (6 bases). Trimming stripped 1 base from V and 2 bases from J, with 23 bases between. This CDR3 contains 19 residues. Per the germline V gene, CDR1 is SEHNR and CDR2 is FQNEAQ (reference sequence). For the CDR3, the DNA is TGTGCCAGCAGCTTAGTGGGCGAGGGGCGTACAGGGACCAACACTGAAGCTTTCTTT. Translated, it gives CASSLVGEGRTGTNTEAFF.

This sequence joins TRBV7-2 and TRBJ2-7; D is perhaps TRBD2 (6 bases). Trimming removed 3 bases from V and 5 bases from J, with 17 bases in between. The CDR3 contains 15 residues. Per the germline V gene, CDR1 is SGHTA and CDR2 is FQGNSA. The CDR3 loop reads CASSFYSGRGHEQYF. CDR3 coding DNA: TGTGCCAGCAGCTTCTATAGCGGCCGAGGCCACGAGCAGTACTTC.

The chain recombines TRBV15 with TRBJ1-2, with D tentatively TRBD1 (5 bases). The CDR3 length is 16 residues. V lost 0 bases and J 3 bases, leaving 14 bases between the germline ends. Per germline, CDR1 LNHNV and CDR2 YYDKDF (reference sequence). CDR3 coding DNA: TGTGCCACCAGCAGAGACGGAGGGGCCACTGACTATGGCTACACCTTC. Protein product: CATSRDGGATDYGYTF.

This sequence joins TRBV5-4 and TRBJ1-6, with D possibly TRBD1 on 6 matching bases. Trimming removed 4 bases from V and 8 bases from J, with 13 bases in between. Germline assignment: CDR1 SGHNT and CDR2 YYREEE (reference sequence). CDR3 length: 14 residues. The CDR3 region is CASSLQGGYSPLHF. The CDR3 bases are TGTGCCAGCAGCCTACAGGGAGGTTATTCACCCCTCCACTTT.

V and J are TRBV3-1 (or the pseudogene TRBV3-2) and TRBJ2-3, with TRBD2 as a possible D gene (5 bases). The CDR3 totals 13 residues. Germline CDR1 and CDR2: LGHDT and YNNKEL (reference sequence). The V and J ends lost 3 bases and 6 bases respectively, with 10 bases between them. CDR3 region: CASSQNGEDTQYF. CDR3 in DNA: TGTGCCAGCAGCCAGAATGGGGAGGATACGCAGTATTTT.

This chain joins TRBV5-8 and TRBJ1-1, with D perhaps TRBD1 (5 bases). V was cut by 3 bases and J by 5 bases, with 26 bases left in between. The CDR3 is 18 residues long. Germline values: CDR1 SGHTS, CDR2 YDEGEE. The CDR3 coding sequence is TGTGCCAGCAGCTGGGGTAGGGCCGCAGGGCGTCCGGGAACTGAAGCTTTCTTT. Its translation: CASSWGRAAGRPGTEAFF. Looking up the rest from reference TRBV5-8 and TRBJ1-1 gives the full variable domain: EAGVTQSPTHLIKTRGQQATLRCSPISGHTSVYWYQQALGLGLQFLLWYDEGEERNRGNFPPRFSGRQFPNYSSELNVNALELEDSALYLCASSWGRAAGRPGTEAFFGQGTRLTVV.

V usage is TRBV6-5 and J usage is TRBJ2-2, with D possibly TRBD2 on 6 matching bases. In germline, CDR1 is MNHEY, CDR2 SVGAGI. V was cut by 6 bases and J by 3 bases, with 14 bases left in between. The CDR3 length is 15 residues. The chain's CDR3 is CASSDWDSYTGELFF. The CDR3 region has the DNA TGTGCCAGCAGCGATTGGGACTCCTACACCGGGGAGCTGTTTTTT.

The J gene is TRBJ2-3, the V gene TRBV3-1 (or the pseudogene TRBV3-2), with D perhaps being TRBD1 or TRBD2 (5 bases each). V lost 1 base and J lost 2, with 19 bases in between. Germline V lookup: CDR1 LGHDT, CDR2 YNNKEL (reference sequence). This CDR3 spans 18 amino acids. The chain's CDR3 is CASSQVRYGTGITDTQYF. The CDR3 DNA is TGTGCCAGCAGCCAAGTTCGATACGGGACGGGGATCACAGATACGCAGTATTTT.

V usage is TRBV5-4 and J usage is TRBJ1-2; weak D call: TRBD1 (5 bases). Germline-derived CDR1 and CDR2 are SGHNT and YYREEE (reference sequence). Trimming took off 0 bases at V and 7 bases at J, with 16 bases between the two ends. This CDR3 has 15 amino acids. The chain's CDR3 is CASSLESGGIRGYTF. In DNA, the CDR3 is TGTGCCAGCAGCTTGGAATCGGGGGGGATACGTGGCTACACCTTC.

The chain recombines TRBV6-5 with TRBJ2-5; D gene uncertain. The CDR3 runs to 14 residues. CDR1 is MNHEY, CDR2 SVGAGI, per germline. The ends were cut back, 1 base at V and 2 bases at J, with 8 bases in the middle. The CDR3 reads CASSYLGPQETQYF. As DNA, the CDR3 is TGTGCCAGCAGTTACTTGGGTCCGCAAGAGACCCAGTACTTC.

The chain links TRBV11-3 to TRBJ2-2, with a weak D call TRBD2 (6 bases). V lost 0 bases to trimming and J lost 4 bases, with 9 bases between them. Germline CDR1 is SGHNT and CDR2 is YENEEA. The CDR3 covers 15 residues. The CDR3, as DNA: TGTGCCAGCAGCTTAGATTGGCGGGGCACCGGGGAGCTGTTTTTT. Protein product: CASSLDWRGTGELFF.

This rearrangement joins TRBV19 to TRBJ2-3; D not certain. V was cut by 7 bases and J by 1 base, with 15 bases left in between. The CDR3 has 15 residues. Germline V lookup: CDR1 LNHDA, CDR2 SQIVND (reference sequence). The CDR3 here is CASTLRFLGTDTQYF. DNA for the CDR3: TGTGCCAGTACTCTAAGGTTTCTGGGCACAGATACGCAGTATTTT.

This chain links TRBV9 with TRBJ1-6; 7 bases line up with TRBD1. CDR1 is SGDLS, CDR2 YYNGEE, per germline. J lost 9 bases, V lost 0 bases, and 6 bases had no gene match. This CDR3 is built from 15 residues. CDR3 DNA: TGTGCCAGCAGCGTAGACGGTAACAGGGGTTCACCCCTCCACTTT. It is translated as CASSVDGNRGSPLHF.